This record concerns one TCR beta chain sequence. These data originate in a study of T cell responses to AZD1222 COVID-19 vaccine. Sequencing used immunoSEQ multiplex PCR; TCRdb keeps in-frame clones, though not all of them. The sample comprises under 150,000 clones, roughly 90% of which are singletons, and 2% to 3% rests with the top ten. The CDR3 has 15 amino acids. Trimming removed 5 bases from V and 5 bases from J; junction bases left unmatched: 10. Germline V gene data show CDR1 as SGHRS and CDR2 as YFSETQ. Sequenced here: peripheral blood, sampled 28 days after the second AZD1222 dose. The chain couples TRBV5-1 to TRBJ2-1, with 7 bases that match TRBD2. This sequence originates from an adult who received the AZD1222 COVID-19 vaccine. DNA of the CDR3: TGCGCCAGCAGACAATGGGCGGGAGAAAACAATGAGCAGTTCTTC. Its protein product is CASRQWAGENNEQFF. The full variable domain, with the rest looked up from reference TRBV5-1 and TRBJ2-1, is KAGVTQTPRYLIKTRGQQVTLSCSPISGHRSVSWYQQTPGQGLQFLFEYFSETQRNKGNFPGRFSGRQFSNSRSEMNVSTLELGDSALYLCASRQWAGENNEQFFGPGTRLTVL.